What follows is one T cell receptor beta chain and its context. No antigen is known for it. It was genomic DNA that served as the template for profiling TCR beta VDJ and CDR3. TCRdb re-analysed the reads in MiXCR, keeping a single row per CDR3 protein. The sample includes 150,000 to 200,000 distinct CDR3 sequences, 64% of them seen just once. The sample belongs to a study of CD8+CD57+ T cells in acquired aplastic anemia. Whole-study context: The study obtained an average of about 3.4 ug of DNA from sorted CD4+ and CD8+ cells. General study results and limits: Between patients and controls, some 31 CD8+ CDR3 sequences were found in common.

Germline CDR1 is DFQATT and CDR2 is SNEGSKA (reference sequence). Trimming cost V 1 base and J 8 bases; bases outside gene matches: 4. The CDR3 consists of 14 residues. The gene calls are TRBV20-1 and TRBJ2-1, with 11 bases lining up with TRBD2. The sample consisted of sorted CD4+, CD8+, or CD8+CD57+ T cells (not recorded which) from PBMCs. The TCR sequence derives from a human donor with severe aplastic anemia or a healthy control (not recorded which). The CDR3 sequence: CSARVSGRGDEQFF. Written as DNA, the CDR3 is TGCAGTGCTAGAGTTAGCGGGAGGGGGGATGAGCAGTTCTTC.